This T cell receptor beta chain was profiled in a study of beta chain features in type 1 diabetes (dated by TCRdb to 2017 to 2018). Regarding the complete study: Mean age, gender distribution, total cell number and subset yield did not differ between patients and healthy donors. Whereas all 30 or so donors provided naive and central memory subsets, regulatory and stem cell-like memory subsets were isolated from just 8 patients and about 8 healthy donors. A total of 90 million to 120 million sorted cells were examined across all samples, and a strong correlation was observed between cell number per subset and RNA yield. The study compared TCRB repertoires of sorted circulating CD4+ T cell subsets between recently diagnosed type 1 diabetes patients and matched healthy donors.

Concerning this clone: Its antigen remains undetermined. No much larger clone is present one base from it, and per-base qualities are unavailable.

The High Capacity cDNA Reverse Transcription Kit was used to reverse transcribe all of the isolated RNA, meaning that expressed TCRB transcripts were what got sequenced. Deep immunoSEQ sequencing was applied to naive, central memory and regulatory T cell samples, giving an average of about 3.4 million total reads per sample. After sorted cells were lysed in RLT buffer, RNA was extracted with DNase-treated RNeasy Micro or Mini kits, with the choice depending on cell number. Each cell subset was processed on its own to prevent cross-contamination, while patient and healthy donor samples were processed together. The immunoSEQ multiplex PCR was used to amplify TCRB sequences from cDNA, yielding 87-bp fragments that span the CDR3 region. Sequencing of the amplicons was done on the Illumina HiSeq platform. The original pipeline was this. PCR bias was computationally corrected using synthetic template baselines, reads within Hamming distance 2 were collapsed, and singletons that could not be merged were discarded. Reads were aligned against IMGT to assign V, D and J genes, CDR3 length and insertions or deletions at six rearrangement sites. Within each subset, clonotype counts were normalized to sorted cell number, after which true diversity and Gini coefficients were computed with the tcR R package. Repertoire sharing was quantified using the overlap coefficient calculated on TCRB nucleotide sequences. Out-of-frame TCRB sequences from naive cells were analyzed to stand in for the pre-selection repertoire. TCRdb took over this immuneACCESS table, retaining in-frame rearrangements with V and J assigned. Such tables are incomplete; in checked studies, under half of the missing clones stem from an unresolved V gene, and the remainder is unexplained. V and J calls and clone size are as listed in that table; D and trimming were resolved from the DNA. Present in this sample are about 710,000 clones, 11% to 15% of which were seen just once. In total, the top ten clones hold 0.03% to 0.04% of the sample.

What the study reported, not specific to this receptor: Patients with type 1 diabetes made fewer insertions and deleted more nucleotides at VDJ recombination sites, implying thymic rearrangement abnormalities. Sequencing cDNA rather than genomic DNA could over-represent highly expressing activated cells, although activation and CD3 levels did not differ between groups. Naive, central memory and regulatory TCRB repertoires appeared to be more alike among patients than among healthy donors. HLA sub-analyses involved small numbers of individuals, so any influence of HLA type on TCRB rearrangement remained unresolved. A moderate but significant shortening of TCRB CDR3 length was observed in type 1 diabetes patients in all four CD4+ subsets. Shorter templates might have been favored by PCR, but patient and control samples were amplified and corrected together, so both groups would have been affected equally by any skew.

From each donor, a single peripheral blood sample of about 116 mL on average was drawn into heparinised tubes. Naive, central memory, regulatory and stem cell-like memory CD4+ T cells were sorted on a BD FACSAria II using a panel including CD45RO, CCR7, CD25, CD127, CD95 and CD27. A purity above 98% was achieved for all sorted populations. PBMCs were separated immediately by Lymphoprep density gradient centrifugation and were stained directly, without being cultured. So that batch effects would be minimized, each experiment stained and sorted samples in pairs, pairing one healthy donor with one patient. Material for sequencing was naive CD4+ T cells from blood. The intended sense of this specimen's cell subset or site label: true naive CD4+ T cells. The sequence derives from a man aged 18 to 30 with type 1 diabetes.

CDR3 region: CASSPRDNLRETQYF. The sequenced DNA is TGTGCCAGCAGCCCCCGGGACAACTTGCGAGAGACCCAGTACTTC. The rearranged chain carries TRBV7-3 and TRBJ2-5, with TRBD1 perhaps the D gene, on 6 matching bases. The CDR3 spans 15 residues, from the cysteine through the phenylalanine. Of the read, only the CDR3 DNA is kept; its 45 bases are in frame from base 1. The germline V gene encodes CDR1 SGHTA and CDR2 FQGTGA. Cut back by 5 bases and 4 bases, the V and J ends lie 17 bases apart.